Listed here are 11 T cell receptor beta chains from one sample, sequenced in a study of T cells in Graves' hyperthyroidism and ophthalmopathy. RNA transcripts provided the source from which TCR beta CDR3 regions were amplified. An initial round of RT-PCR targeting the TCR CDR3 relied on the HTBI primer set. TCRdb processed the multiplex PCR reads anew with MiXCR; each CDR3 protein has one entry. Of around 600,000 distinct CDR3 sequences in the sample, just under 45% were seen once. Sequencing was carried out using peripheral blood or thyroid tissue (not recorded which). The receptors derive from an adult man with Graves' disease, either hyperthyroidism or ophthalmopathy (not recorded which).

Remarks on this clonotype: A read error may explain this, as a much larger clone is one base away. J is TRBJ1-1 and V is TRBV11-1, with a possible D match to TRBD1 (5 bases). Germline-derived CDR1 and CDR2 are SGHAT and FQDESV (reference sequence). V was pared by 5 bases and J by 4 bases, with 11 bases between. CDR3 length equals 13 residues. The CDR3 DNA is TGTGCCAGCAGCCGATTGAGGGGCACTGAAGCTTTCTTT. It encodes CASSRLRGTEAFF.

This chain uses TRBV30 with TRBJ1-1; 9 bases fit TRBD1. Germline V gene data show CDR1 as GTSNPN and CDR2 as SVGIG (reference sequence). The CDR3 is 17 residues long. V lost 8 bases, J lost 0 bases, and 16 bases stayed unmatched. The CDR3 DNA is TGTGCCCTGGAGCCATTGAACAGGGGGCCATTGAACACTGAAGCTTTCTTT. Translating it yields CALEPLNRGPLNTEAFF.

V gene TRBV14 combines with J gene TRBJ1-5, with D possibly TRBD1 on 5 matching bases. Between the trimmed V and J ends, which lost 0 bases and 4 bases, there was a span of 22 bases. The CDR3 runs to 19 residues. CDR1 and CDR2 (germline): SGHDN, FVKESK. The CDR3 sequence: CASSQDYFPGPGLNQPQHF. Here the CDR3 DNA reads TGTGCCAGCAGCCAAGATTACTTTCCGGGGCCCGGGTTGAATCAGCCCCAGCATTTT.

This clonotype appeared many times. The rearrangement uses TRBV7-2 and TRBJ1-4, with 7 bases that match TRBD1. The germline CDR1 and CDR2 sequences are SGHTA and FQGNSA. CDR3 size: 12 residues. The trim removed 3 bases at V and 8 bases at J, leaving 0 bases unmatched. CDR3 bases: TGTGCCAGCAGCTTGGACAGGGAAAAACTGTTTTTT. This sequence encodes CASSLDREKLFF.

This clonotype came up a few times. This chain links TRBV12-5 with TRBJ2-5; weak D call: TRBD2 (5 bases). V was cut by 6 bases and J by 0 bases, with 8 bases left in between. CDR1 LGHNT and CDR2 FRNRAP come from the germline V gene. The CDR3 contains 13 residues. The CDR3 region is CASGDGNQETQYF. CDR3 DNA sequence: TGTGCTAGTGGCGACGGGAACCAAGAGACCCAGTACTTC.

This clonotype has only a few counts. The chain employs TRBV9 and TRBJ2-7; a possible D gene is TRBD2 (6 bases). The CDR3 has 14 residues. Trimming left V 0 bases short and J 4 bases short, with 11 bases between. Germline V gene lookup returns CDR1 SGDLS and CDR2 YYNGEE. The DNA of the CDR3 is TGTGCCAGCAGCGTAGGAGTAGCGGAATACGAGCAGTACTTC. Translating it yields CASSVGVAEYEQYF. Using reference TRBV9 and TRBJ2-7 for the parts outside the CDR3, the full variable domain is DSGVTQTPKHLITATGQRVTLRCSPRSGDLSVYWYQQSLDQGLQFLIQYYNGEERAKGNILERFSAQQFPDLHSELNLSSLELGDSALYFCASSVGVAEYEQYFGPGTRLTVT.

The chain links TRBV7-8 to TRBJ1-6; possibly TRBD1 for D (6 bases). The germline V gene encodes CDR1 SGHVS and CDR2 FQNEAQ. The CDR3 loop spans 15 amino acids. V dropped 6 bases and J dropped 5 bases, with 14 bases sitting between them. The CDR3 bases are TGTGCCAGCAGTAACTCCGGGACAAATAATTCACCCCTCCACTTT. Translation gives CASSNSGTNNSPLHF.

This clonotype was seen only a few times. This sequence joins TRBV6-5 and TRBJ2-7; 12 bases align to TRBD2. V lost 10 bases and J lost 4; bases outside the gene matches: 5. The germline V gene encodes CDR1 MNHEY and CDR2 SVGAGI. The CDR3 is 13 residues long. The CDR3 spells CATMTSGSYEQYF. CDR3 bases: TGTGCCACCATGACTAGCGGGAGTTACGAGCAGTACTTC.

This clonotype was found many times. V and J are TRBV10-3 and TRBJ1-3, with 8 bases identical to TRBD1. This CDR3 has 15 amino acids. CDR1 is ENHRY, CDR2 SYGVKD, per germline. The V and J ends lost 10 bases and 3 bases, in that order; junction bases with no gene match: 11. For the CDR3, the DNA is TGTGCCAGCACCGACGCTGACAGGGGTGGAAACACCATATATTTT. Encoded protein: CASTDADRGGNTIYF.

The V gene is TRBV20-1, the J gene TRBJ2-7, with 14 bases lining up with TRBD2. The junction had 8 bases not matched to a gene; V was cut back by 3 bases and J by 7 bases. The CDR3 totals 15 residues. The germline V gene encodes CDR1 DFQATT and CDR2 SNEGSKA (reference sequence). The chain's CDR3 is CSARRPGLAGVEQYF. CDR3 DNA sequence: TGCAGTGCTAGGCGACCGGGACTAGCGGGAGTAGAGCAGTACTTC.

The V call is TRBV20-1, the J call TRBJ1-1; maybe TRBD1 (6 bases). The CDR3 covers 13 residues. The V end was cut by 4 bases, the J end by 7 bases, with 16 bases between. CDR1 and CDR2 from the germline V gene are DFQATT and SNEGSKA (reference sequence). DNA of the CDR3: TGCAGTGCTAACAGGGAGGTGGCCATTGAAGCTTTCTTT. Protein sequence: CSANREVAIEAFF.